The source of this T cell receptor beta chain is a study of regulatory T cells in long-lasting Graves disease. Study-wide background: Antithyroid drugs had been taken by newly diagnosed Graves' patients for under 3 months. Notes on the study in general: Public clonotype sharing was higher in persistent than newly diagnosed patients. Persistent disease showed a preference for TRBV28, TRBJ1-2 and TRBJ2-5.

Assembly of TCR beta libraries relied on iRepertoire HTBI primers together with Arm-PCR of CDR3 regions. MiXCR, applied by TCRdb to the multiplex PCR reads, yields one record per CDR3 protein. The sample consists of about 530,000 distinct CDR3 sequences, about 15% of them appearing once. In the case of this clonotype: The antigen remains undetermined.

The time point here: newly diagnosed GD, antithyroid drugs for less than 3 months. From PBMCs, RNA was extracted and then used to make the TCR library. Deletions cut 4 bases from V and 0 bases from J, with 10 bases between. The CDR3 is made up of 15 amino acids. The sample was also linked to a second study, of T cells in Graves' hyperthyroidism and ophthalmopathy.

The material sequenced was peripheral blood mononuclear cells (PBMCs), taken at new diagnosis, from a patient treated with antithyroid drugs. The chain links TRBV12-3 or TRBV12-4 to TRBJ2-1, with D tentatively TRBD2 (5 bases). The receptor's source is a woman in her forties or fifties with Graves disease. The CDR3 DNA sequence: TGTGCCAGCAGTTCAGCGGTTAGCTCCTACAATGAGCAGTTCTTC. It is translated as CASSSAVSSYNEQFF.